Below are 8 T cell receptor beta chains sequenced from a single sample in a study of cytomegalovirus exposure and HLA in healthy donors. Vbeta (60) and Jbeta (13) primers were used in the PCR. Produced via immunoSEQ multiplex PCR; TCRdb's table is partial and in-frame only. This listing includes tens of thousands of clones. The sequenced material came from PBMCs. Receptors were obtained from a woman between 40 and 55 years old in good health and CMV-seropositive.

The chain uses TRBV19 and TRBJ2-5, with TRBD2 matching over 8 bases. V trimming: 2 bases; J trimming: 5 bases; junction bases outside the gene matches: 16. The CDR3 totals 18 residues. Germline-derived CDR1 and CDR2 are LNHDA and SQIVND (reference sequence). CDR3 bases: TGTGCCAGTAGTATAAAAAGTCTGACAGCGGGAGTTCCGGAGACCCAGTACTTC. Protein: CASSIKSLTAGVPETQYF.

V usage is TRBV5-1 and J usage is TRBJ1-1, with D hard to call. Trimming took 0 bases from V and 4 from J, leaving 19 bases between them. CDR3 length: 17 amino acids. Germline CDR1 is SGHRS and CDR2 is YFSETQ. The CDR3 reads CASSLGRALPGGTEAFF. CDR3 in DNA: TGCGCCAGCAGCTTGGGACGGGCCCTACCCGGAGGCACTGAAGCTTTCTTT.

The chain recombines TRBV7-3 with TRBJ2-3; 7 nucleotides match TRBD2. Losses at the gene ends were 5 bases for V and 6 bases for J; bases not matched to a gene: 5. Germline CDR1 reads SGHTA; CDR2 reads FQGTGA. The CDR3 is 13 amino acids. The CDR3 spells CASSPQGGDTQYF. CDR3 nucleotides: TGTGCCAGCAGCCCGCAGGGAGGGGATACGCAGTATTTT. Full variable domain (rest looked up from reference TRBV7-3 and TRBJ2-3): GAGVSQTPSNKVTEKGKYVELRCDPISGHTALYWYRQSLGQGPEFLIYFQGTGAADDSGLPNDRFFAVRPEGSVSTLKIQRTERGDSAVYLCASSPQGGDTQYFGPGTRLTVL.

The chain links TRBV6-6 to TRBJ2-7; 8 positions agree with TRBD1. Germline CDR1 reads MNHNY; CDR2 reads SVGAGI (reference sequence). The V segment lost 5 bases and the J segment 4 bases; nucleotides outside the gene matches: 7. The CDR3 contains 14 residues. CDR3 nucleotides: TGTGCCAGCAGTCCCGGACAGGGTCGGTACGAGCAGTACTTC. Translation: CASSPGQGRYEQYF.

The V call is TRBV6-1, the J call TRBJ1-5, with D perhaps TRBD1 (6 bases). Per the germline V gene, CDR1 is MNHNS and CDR2 is SASEGT. This CDR3 is built from 13 residues. V lost 10 bases and J lost 4, with 14 bases in between. The CDR3 protein is CATLWGQNQPQHF. In DNA form, the CDR3 reads TGTGCCACCCTTTGGGGACAAAATCAGCCCCAGCATTTT.

This chain joins TRBV7-6 and TRBJ2-1; 7 bases align to TRBD2. V trimming: 3 bases; J trimming: 5 bases; junction bases outside the gene matches: 19. Germline-derived CDR1 and CDR2 are SGHVS and FNYEAQ. The CDR3 spans 19 residues. CDR3 nucleotide sequence: TGTGCCAGCAGCTTTCGAACGAGGGTGGCGGGAGTTATCGACAATGAGCAGTTCTTC. It yields the protein CASSFRTRVAGVIDNEQFF.

J is TRBJ2-4 and V is TRBV9; TRBD2 matches 15 bases. CDR1 and CDR2 (germline): SGDLS, YYNGEE. J was trimmed by 7 bases and V by 7 bases; bases with no gene match: 12. This CDR3 has 17 residues. This chain's CDR3 is CASERTSGGGYWNIQYF. In nucleotides, the CDR3 is TGTGCCAGCGAACGGACTAGCGGGGGGGGCTATTGGAACATTCAGTACTTC.

The rearrangement links TRBV6-1 to TRBJ2-7; D might be TRBD2 (6 bases). This CDR3 spans 14 amino acids. Trimming removed 8 bases at V and 0 bases at J, with 14 bases between. Germline values: CDR1 MNHNS, CDR2 SASEGT. CDR3 coding DNA: TGTGCCAGCGGGGGACTGGCGACCTCCTACGAGCAGTACTTC. The encoded protein is CASGGLATSYEQYF.